This T cell receptor beta chain was sequenced during a study of blood T cell repertoires in COVID-19. The wider study: From the United States, Italy and Spain came samples of acute and convalescent COVID-19. Nucleic acid was either cDNA or gDNA, and it came from T cells, B-cell-depleted T cells, or PBMCs.

The CDR3 is 19 residues long. Germline V gene lookup returns CDR1 MNHEY and CDR2 SVGEGT. The ends were cut back, 4 bases at V and 0 bases at J, with 22 bases in the middle. In the authors' methods: Amplified reference gene primers provided the basis for estimating nucleated cell counts. Sequenced by immunoSEQ multiplex PCR; TCRdb stores in-frame clones only, minus some. The V and J calls and clone size were taken over from that table, and D and trimming were inferred from the DNA. The sample gives some 150,000 clones, 70% to 90% of which show up once; roughly 2.6% is in the top ten. The chain links TRBV6-2 or TRBV6-3 to TRBJ2-1; a possible D gene is TRBD2 (5 bases). Sequenced sample: peripheral blood. This sequence originates from a human donor with acute or convalescent COVID-19. The donor label of this sample is uncertain. The CDR3 DNA is TGTGCCAGCAGTTCCCCCCCCACTAGTAGAAACTTCTCCTACAATGAGCAGTTCTTC. This sequence encodes CASSSPPTSRNFSYNEQFF.